The entry that follows covers one T cell receptor (beta chain) sequence. Its target is unknown. A junction boundary mismatches the germline segment, possibly from a read error. CDR1 is MNHEY and CDR2 is SVGAGI in the germline V gene. CDR3 length equals 12 residues. The PCR ran on 60 Vbeta and 13 Jbeta primers. The table came from immunoSEQ multiplex PCR; TCRdb's copy has only in-frame clones and leaves some out. Here the sample spans 200,000 to 250,000 clones, about 80% being singletons. The data are from a study of cytomegalovirus exposure and HLA in healthy donors. Study observations and caveats: Some V segments could not be told apart, so they were left out, TRBV6-2 and TRBV6-3 among them.

The V and J genes are TRBV6-5 and TRBJ1-1, with D possibly matching TRBD1 (6 bases). The sequenced sample was PBMCs. The TCR comes from a man aged 35-49 years in good health and CMV-seronegative. CDR3 coding DNA: TGTGCCAGCAGTTTAACAGGGTCTGAGGCTTTCTTT. This sequence encodes CASSLTGSEAFF.